The rows below give T cell receptor beta chains drawn from one sample of a study of blood T cell repertoires in COVID-19. Some clones are missing from TCRdb's copy, which holds only in-frame ones; the method was immunoSEQ multiplex PCR. The sample lists about 240,000 clones, 83% occurring once. Sequenced sample: PBMCs or T cells enriched from blood (not recorded which). The receptors originated from a woman between 35 and 50 years old who had been exposed to COVID-19. Each CDR3 is given with its conserved first and last residue. A D gene is named only where the DNA matches it firmly. Size tells how often a clone was seen (once, few, many) or the class of an expanded clone, and some rows leave it out.

j_gene: TRBJ2-5
v_gene: TRBV5-1
abundance: .
d_gene: .
CDR3aa: CASSSGTEETQYF
CDR3nt: TGCGCCAGCAGCTCCGGTACCGAAGAGACCCAGTACTTC

j_gene: TRBJ2-5
v_gene: TRBV7-7
abundance: .
d_gene: TRBD2
CDR3aa: CASSSGSSGVQETQYF
CDR3nt: TGTGCCAGCAGCTCCGGTAGTAGCGGGGTCCAAGAGACCCAGTACTTC

j_gene: TRBJ1-5
v_gene: TRBV6-5
abundance: .
d_gene: .
CDR3aa: CASGFSGANQPQHF
CDR3nt: TGTGCCAGCGGTTTTTCAGGCGCTAATCAGCCCCAGCATTTT

j_gene: TRBJ2-3
v_gene: TRBV7-2
abundance: .
d_gene: TRBD1
CDR3aa: CASSFSRGNTDTQYF
CDR3nt: TGTGCCAGCAGCTTTAGCAGGGGGAATACAGATACGCAGTATTTT

j_gene: TRBJ2-1
v_gene: TRBV10-3
abundance: .
d_gene: TRBD2
CDR3aa: CAISGEGRGPRDNEQFF
CDR3nt: TGTGCCATCAGTGGGGAGGGTAGGGGACCCAGGGACAATGAGCAGTTCTTC

j_gene: TRBJ2-1
v_gene: TRBV18
abundance: .
d_gene: .
CDR3aa: CASSPDSFSAFF
CDR3nt: TGTGCCAGCTCACCCGACTCCTTCTCGGCGTTCTTC

j_gene: TRBJ2-5
v_gene: TRBV2
abundance: once
d_gene: TRBD2
CDR3aa: CASSGTSGGTPETQYF
CDR3nt: TGTGCCAGCAGCGGAACTAGCGGGGGGACCCCAGAGACCCAGTACTTC

j_gene: TRBJ2-3
v_gene: TRBV3-1/TRBV3-2
abundance: .
d_gene: .
CDR3aa: CASSHGGDTTDTQYF
CDR3nt: TGTGCCAGCAGCCATGGGGGGGACACCACAGATACGCAGTATTTT

j_gene: TRBJ2-1
v_gene: TRBV14
abundance: .
d_gene: .
CDR3aa: CASSQGRAEFF
CDR3nt: TGTGCCAGCAGCCAAGGCAGGGCGGAGTTCTTC

j_gene: TRBJ1-5
v_gene: TRBV7-9
abundance: .
d_gene: .
CDR3aa: CASSASWSQPQHF
CDR3nt: TGTGCCAGCAGCGCGTCTTGGAGTCAGCCCCAGCATTTT

j_gene: TRBJ2-2
v_gene: TRBV14
abundance: once
d_gene: .
CDR3aa: CASSQDRRGHTKTGELFF
CDR3nt: TGTGCCAGCAGCCAAGACCGTCGTGGTCATACTAAGACCGGGGAGCTGTTTTTT

j_gene: TRBJ2-3
v_gene: TRBV4-3
abundance: .
d_gene: TRBD1
CDR3aa: CASSRTGVGTDTQYF
CDR3nt: TGCGCCAGCAGCCGTACAGGGGTGGGCACAGATACGCAGTATTTT

j_gene: TRBJ2-1
v_gene: TRBV5-5
abundance: .
d_gene: TRBD1
CDR3aa: CASSFSGQGAREQFF
CDR3nt: TGTGCCAGCAGCTTTTCCGGACAGGGGGCGCGTGAGCAGTTCTTC

j_gene: TRBJ2-3
v_gene: TRBV25-1
abundance: .
d_gene: .
CDR3aa: CASSPAADTQYF
CDR3nt: TGTGCCAGCAGTCCGGCGGCTGATACGCAGTATTTT

j_gene: TRBJ2-7
v_gene: TRBV12-5
abundance: .
d_gene: TRBD2
CDR3aa: CASGLVTSGGFVPEQYF
CDR3nt: TGTGCTAGTGGTTTGGTCACTAGCGGGGGGTTTGTTCCCGAGCAGTACTTC

j_gene: TRBJ2-3
v_gene: TRBV12-3/TRBV12-4
abundance: .
d_gene: .
CDR3aa: CASSFRGDTQYF
CDR3nt: TGTGCCAGCAGTTTTCGGGGAGATACGCAGTATTTT

j_gene: TRBJ2-1
v_gene: TRBV2
abundance: .
d_gene: TRBD1
CDR3aa: CASSEGQYNEQFF
CDR3nt: TGTGCCAGCAGTGAGGGACAGTACAATGAGCAGTTCTTC

j_gene: TRBJ1-1
v_gene: TRBV6-5
abundance: .
d_gene: .
CDR3aa: CASSYPGGGAFF
CDR3nt: TGTGCCAGCAGTTACCCAGGTGGGGGCGCTTTCTTT

j_gene: TRBJ1-2
v_gene: TRBV28
abundance: .
d_gene: TRBD1
CDR3aa: CASSSPMTGKDYGYTF
CDR3nt: TGTGCCAGCAGTTCACCAATGACAGGGAAGGACTATGGCTACACCTTC

j_gene: TRBJ2-1
v_gene: TRBV4-1
abundance: .
d_gene: TRBD2
CDR3aa: CASSRAGDTYNEQFF
CDR3nt: TGCGCCAGCAGCCGAGCGGGGGATACCTACAATGAGCAGTTCTTC

j_gene: TRBJ1-4
v_gene: TRBV19
abundance: .
d_gene: .
CDR3aa: CASSIRQAGEKLFF
CDR3nt: TGTGCCAGTAGTATAAGACAGGCAGGTGAAAAACTGTTTTTT